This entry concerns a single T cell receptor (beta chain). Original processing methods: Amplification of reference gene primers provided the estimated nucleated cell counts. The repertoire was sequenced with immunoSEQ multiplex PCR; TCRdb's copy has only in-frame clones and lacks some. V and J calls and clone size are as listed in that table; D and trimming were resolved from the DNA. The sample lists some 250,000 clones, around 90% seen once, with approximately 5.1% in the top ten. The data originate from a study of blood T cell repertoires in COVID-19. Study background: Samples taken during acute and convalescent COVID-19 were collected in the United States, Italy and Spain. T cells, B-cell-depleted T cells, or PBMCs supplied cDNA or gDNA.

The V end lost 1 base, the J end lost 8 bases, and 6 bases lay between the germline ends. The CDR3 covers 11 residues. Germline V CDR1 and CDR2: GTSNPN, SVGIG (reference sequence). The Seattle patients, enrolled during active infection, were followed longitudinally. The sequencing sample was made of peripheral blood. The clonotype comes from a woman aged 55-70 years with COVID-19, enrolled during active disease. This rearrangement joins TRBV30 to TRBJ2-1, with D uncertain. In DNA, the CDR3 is TGTGCCTGGAGTGACCGCGATGAGCAGTTCTTC. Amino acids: CAWSDRDEQFF.